This is a list of T cell receptor beta chains from one sample in a study of blood T cell repertoires in COVID-19. TCRdb's copy holds only in-frame clones and misses some; the assay was immunoSEQ multiplex PCR. The sample lists approximately 330,000 clones, about nine tenths seen once, with 9.5% to 10% in the top ten. The material sequenced was peripheral blood. These receptors came from a man aged 25-45 years with COVID-19, enrolled during active disease. The CDR3 runs from the conserved cysteine through the conserved F or W. D genes are given only for firm matches.

D	V	J	CDR3	DNA
NA	TRBV19	TRBJ1-5	CASSKMPGNQPQHF	TGTGCCAGTAGTAAAATGCCGGGTAATCAGCCCCAGCATTTT
TRBD1	TRBV19	TRBJ2-3	CASSISGQGSPDTQYF	TGTGCCAGTAGTATCTCGGGACAGGGGAGCCCAGATACGCAGTATTTT
NA	TRBV11-2	TRBJ2-5	CASSLGQGGTQYF	TGTGCCAGCAGCTTAGGGCAGGGCGGTACCCAGTACTTC
TRBD1	TRBV6-5	TRBJ2-7	CASYSGTVNNYEQYF	TGTGCCAGTTACTCCGGGACAGTGAATAACTACGAGCAGTACTTC
TRBD1	TRBV7-2	TRBJ1-2	CASSLDYRGGYTF	TGTGCCAGCAGCTTAGATTACAGGGGTGGCTACACCTTC
NA	TRBV6-5	TRBJ2-1	CASKYGSSYNEQFF	TGTGCCAGCAAATATGGGAGCTCCTACAATGAGCAGTTCTTC
NA	TRBV30	TRBJ2-1	CAWNWGRASSYNEQFF	TGTGCCTGGAATTGGGGCAGGGCTAGCTCCTACAATGAGCAGTTCTTC
NA	TRBV7-2	TRBJ1-1	CASSLVGVENTEAFF	TGTGCCAGCAGCTTAGTAGGAGTAGAGAACACTGAAGCTTTCTTT
NA	TRBV27	TRBJ2-4	CASSYTPLGWGRAKNIQYF	TGTGCCAGCAGTTATACCCCCTTAGGTTGGGGGCGGGCCAAAAACATTCAGTACTTC
NA	TRBV24-1	TRBJ2-7	CATSGGILHEQYF	TGTGCCACCAGTGGAGGGATTCTACACGAGCAGTACTTC
NA	TRBV15	TRBJ2-7	CATSRGPARNEQYF	TGTGCCACCAGCAGAGGGCCCGCGAGGAACGAGCAGTACTTC
TRBD1	TRBV24-1	TRBJ1-4	CATSDLTARGKTGTLTNEKLFF	TGTGCCACCAGTGATTTGACGGCACGGGGGAAGACAGGGACCTTAACTAATGAAAAACTGTTTTTT
NA	TRBV7-9	TRBJ2-1	CASSAGRGAYNEQFF	TGTGCCAGCAGCGCTGGCCGCGGGGCCTACAATGAGCAGTTCTTC
NA	TRBV24-1	TRBJ2-5	CATSDLGETQYF	TGTGCCACCAGTGACCTCGGGGAGACCCAGTACTTC
NA	TRBV7-3	TRBJ2-7	CASSLKHPYEQYF	TGTGCCAGCAGCTTAAAACACCCCTACGAGCAGTACTTC
TRBD1	TRBV11-2	TRBJ2-1	CASSSWSEGQGYNEQFF	TGTGCCAGCAGCTCTTGGTCGGAGGGACAGGGCTACAATGAGCAGTTCTTC
TRBD1	TRBV6-5	TRBJ2-7	CASGRQGDHEQYF	TGTGCCAGCGGACGACAGGGCGACCACGAGCAGTACTTC
NA	TRBV27	TRBJ2-1	CASSLGLPGGYNEQFF	TGTGCCAGCAGTTTAGGACTCCCCGGAGGTTACAATGAGCAGTTCTTC
TRBD1	TRBV27	TRBJ2-7	CASSFKGAFAYEQYF	TGTGCCAGCAGTTTCAAGGGGGCGTTCGCCTACGAGCAGTACTTC
NA	TRBV3-1/TRBV3-2	TRBJ2-2	CASSQRGGTNTGELFF	TGTGCCAGCAGCCAGCGAGGCGGAACGAACACCGGGGAGCTGTTTTTT
TRBD2	TRBV19	TRBJ2-7	CASSSRLAGAAYEQYF	TGTGCCAGTAGTTCCAGACTAGCGGGGGCGGCCTACGAGCAGTACTTC
NA	TRBV18	TRBJ1-2	CASSPPEGLLGNTF	TGTGCCAGCTCACCACCGGAAGGCCTTCTGGGCAACACCTTC
NA	TRBV7-2	TRBJ2-3	CASTLGGAFTDTQYF	TGTGCCAGCACCCTAGGGGGGGCATTCACAGATACGCAGTATTTT
TRBD1	TRBV27	TRBJ2-4	CASSPYRGTDGIQYF	TGTGCCAGCAGTCCCTACAGGGGGACGGATGGTATTCAGTACTTC
NA	TRBV11-3	TRBJ2-1	CASGQYNEQFF	TGTGCCAGCGGCCAATACAATGAGCAGTTCTTC
TRBD1	TRBV27	TRBJ2-3	CASSPGTGGDSDTQYF	TGTGCCAGCAGTCCTGGGACAGGGGGCGATTCAGATACGCAGTATTTT
NA	TRBV7-2	TRBJ1-3	CASSSDSSGNTIYF	TGTGCCAGCAGCTCCGACAGCTCTGGAAACACCATATATTTT
NA	TRBV7-3	TRBJ2-2	CASSLLPLANTGELFF	TGTGCCAGCAGCTTACTCCCACTCGCGAACACCGGGGAGCTGTTTTTT